A single sample is the source of the 23 T cell receptor beta chains below, sequenced in a study of T-cell memory formation after mild COVID-19. One entry per CDR3 protein results from TCRdb running MiXCR on the 5' RACE reads. Among tens of thousands of distinct CDR3 sequences, over 8.5% were seen once, and the ten largest hold about 11%. Sample: PBMCs or a T cell subset sorted from them (not recorded which). The source of these receptors is an adult woman who had mild COVID-19 (a few samples of this study predate the infection). Cell type and time point are not known.

Only a few counts were recorded for this clonotype. The missing conserved phenylalanine or tryptophan at the end of this CDR3 makes a read error likely. No DNA is shown, since the ends of the CDR3 on it are uncertain; the CDR3 is the one TCRdb lists. The J gene is TRBJ1-1, the V gene TRBV20-1; TRBD1 reflects the table's D call only, with no check against the DNA. The CDR3 is 11 residues long, ends included. The germline V gene has CDR1 DFQATT and CDR2 SNEGSKA (reference sequence). CDR3 region: CSASVGNRVTV.

This chain links TRBV21-1 with TRBJ2-3; TRBD2, the table's D call, lacks a check against the DNA. TRBV21-1 is classified as a pseudogene. The CDR3 runs 17 residues. The CDR3 nucleotides read TGTGCCAGCAGCAAAGAGGGTAGCGGGGGGGACACAGATACGCAGTATTTT. Its protein is CASSKEGSGGDTDTQYF.

This clonotype was seen only a few times. The chain employs TRBV5-6 and TRBJ2-1; 7 bases align to TRBD1. The CDR3 totals 13 residues. J lost 7 bases, V lost 6 bases, and 7 bases had no gene match. Germline loops: CDR1 SGHDT, CDR2 YYEEEE. The CDR3: CASNKVQGNEQFF. The CDR3 DNA reads TGTGCCAGCAACAAAGTACAGGGGAATGAGCAGTTCTTC.

The V call is TRBV5-1, the J call TRBJ2-3, with 14 nucleotides matching TRBD2. The CDR3 length is 17 residues. V shed 4 bases, J shed 0 bases, and the junction held 4 bases outside the gene matches. Germline-derived CDR1 and CDR2 are SGHRS and YFSETQ. The CDR3 is CASSPGTSGSSTDTQYF. DNA for the CDR3: TGCGCCAGCAGCCCCGGGACTAGCGGGAGTAGCACAGATACGCAGTATTTT.

V usage is TRBV12-3 or TRBV12-4 and J usage is TRBJ2-7; TRBD2 aligns across 7 bases. This CDR3 contains 21 residues. V gave up 2 bases and J gave up 3 bases; unmatched junction bases: 25. CDR3 DNA sequence: TGTGCCAGCAGTTTACGCGGTGGAGCGGGGCGAGGGGCGGGAGAGCGCTACGAGCAGTACTTC. Protein: CASSLRGGAGRGAGERYEQYF.

The sample holds a few counts of this clonotype. The chain couples TRBV9 to TRBJ2-2, with D maybe TRBD2 (6 bases). V gave up 1 base and J gave up 6 bases, with 10 bases separating them. CDR3 length: 14 residues. Germline CDR1 SGDLS, CDR2 YYNGEE. The CDR3 DNA reads TGTGCCAGCAGCGTAACCCCGGGGGCCGGGGAGCTGTTTTTT. Its translation is CASSVTPGAGELFF.

The chain combines TRBV19 with TRBJ2-5; D is unclear. With 2 bases removed from V and 7 bases from J, the gap between germline ends came to 11 bases. This CDR3 contains 13 residues. The germline V gene has CDR1 LNHDA and CDR2 SQIVND (reference sequence). CDR3 residues: CASSIRGVVTQYF. DNA of the CDR3: TGTGCCAGTAGTATAAGAGGTGTAGTGACCCAGTACTTC.

This clonotype appeared many times. This chain links TRBV20-1 with TRBJ2-3, with D perhaps matching TRBD2 (5 bases). CDR3 size: 13 residues. The germline V gene has CDR1 DFQATT and CDR2 SNEGSKA (reference sequence). The ends were cut back, 6 bases at V and 4 bases at J, with 14 bases in the middle. CDR3 coding DNA: TGCAGTGCGAGACATCCGGGGTCAGATACGCAGTATTTT. This sequence encodes CSARHPGSDTQYF.

The gene calls are TRBV4-2 and TRBJ1-2; TRBD1 aligns across 8 bases. This CDR3 is 13 amino acids long. V trimming: 0 bases; J trimming: 6 bases; junction bases outside the gene matches: 0. CDR1 is LGHNA and CDR2 is YNFKEQ in the germline V gene. CDR3 bases: TGTGCCAGCAGCCAAGACAGGGGGCATGGCTACACCTTC. It codes for CASSQDRGHGYTF.

This clonotype was detected a few times. V is TRBV4-3 and J is TRBJ2-7; TRBD1 agrees at 9 bases. The CDR3 is made up of 16 amino acids. Germline CDR1 and CDR2: LGHNA and YSLEER. V was pared by 0 bases and J by 5 bases, with 8 bases of the junction left unmatched. For the CDR3, the DNA is TGCGCCAGCAGCCAAGATTGGGGGACAGGGTCCAACGAGCAGTACTTC. It is translated as CASSQDWGTGSNEQYF.

The rearrangement uses TRBV4-3 and TRBJ2-3, with 8 bases aligning to TRBD1. V was clipped by 3 bases and J by 8 bases; unmatched bases: 4. Looked up from germline, CDR1 is LGHNA and CDR2 is YSLEER. The CDR3 covers 13 residues. CDR3: CASSHQGQGTQYF. The CDR3 nucleotides are TGCGCCAGCAGCCACCAAGGACAGGGTACGCAGTATTTT.

The chain uses TRBV5-1 and TRBJ1-1; unclear D gene. Germline V gene sequence: CDR1 SGHRS, CDR2 YFSETQ. V was shortened by 1 base and J by 2 bases, with 18 bases between the two germline ends. This CDR3 region has 17 residues. DNA for the CDR3: TGCGCCAGCAGCTTGTTGATTCCGGGGTTGAGAAACACTGAAGCTTTCTTT. Its protein is CASSLLIPGLRNTEAFF.

This clonotype was seen a handful of times. The V call is TRBV11-3, the J call TRBJ2-3; D unclear. V was trimmed by 0 bases and J by 4 bases, leaving 2 bases between them. This CDR3 spans 12 amino acids. Germline V CDR1 and CDR2: SGHNT, YENEEA. Here the CDR3 reads CASSLEADTQYF. The CDR3, as DNA: TGTGCCAGCAGCTTAGAGGCAGATACGCAGTATTTT. The entire variable domain, with the rest obtained from reference TRBV11-3 and TRBJ2-3, is as follows: EAGVVQSPRYKIIEKKQPVAFWCNPISGHNTLYWYLQNLGQGPELLIRYENEEAVDDSQLPKDRFSAERLKGVDSTLKIQPAELGDSAVYLCASSLEADTQYFGPGTRLTVL.

This clonotype was detected only a few times. This chain links TRBV7-3 with TRBJ2-7; D is possibly TRBD2 (6 bases). CDR1 is SGHTA, CDR2 FQGTGA, per germline. Deletions cut 5 bases from V and 4 bases from J, with 18 bases between. The CDR3 contains 15 residues. The CDR3 DNA reads TGTGCCAGCAGCGTAAATTCGGGTAGCGGATACGAGCAGTACTTC. This codes for CASSVNSGSGYEQYF.

J is TRBJ1-2 and V is TRBV29-1; no firm D call. The CDR3 spans 13 residues. V shed 4 bases and J shed 0 bases, with 9 bases lying between them. Germline CDR1 SQVTM, CDR2 ANQGSEA. The CDR3 nucleotides read TGCAGCGTTGCCGCTCCAGCTAACTATGGCTACACCTTC. Translating it yields CSVAAPANYGYTF.

A few counts support this clonotype. This sequence joins TRBV6-2 or TRBV6-3 and TRBJ2-7; 7 nucleotides match TRBD2. The CDR3 spans 16 residues. The ends lost 6 bases at V and 0 bases at J; junction bases unmatched: 11. CDR1 and CDR2 from the germline V gene are MNHEY and SVGEGT. The CDR3 loop reads CASRSQRDRSSYEQYF. CDR3 coding DNA: TGTGCCAGCAGGAGCCAGCGGGACCGGAGCTCCTACGAGCAGTACTTC.

This clonotype was found a few times. The DNA of the CDR3 is TGTGCCAGCAGCGCGGGACCCCGTTATGGCTACACCTTC. It specifies CASSAGPRYGYTF. The V and J genes are TRBV7-9 and TRBJ1-2; a weak D match, TRBD1 (5 bases). V lost 5 bases and J 5 bases, leaving 12 bases between the germline ends. CDR3 length: 13 residues. Germline CDR1 reads SEHNR; CDR2 reads FQNEAQ (reference sequence).

This clonotype was found many times. The rearrangement links TRBV15 to TRBJ2-1; no clear D gene. Germline CDR1 and CDR2: LNHNV and YYDKDF (reference sequence). The CDR3 is made up of 15 amino acids. Trimming took 1 base from V and 7 from J, leaving 14 bases between them. The chain's CDR3 is CATSRVLGRGNEQFF. CDR3 bases: TGTGCCACCAGCAGAGTGTTAGGTAGAGGTAATGAGCAGTTCTTC.

CDR3 bases: TGTGCCAGCTCACCGACTGCCAGCGGGAGTCTTGCGAACGGGGATACGCAGTATTTT. Translated: CASSPTASGSLANGDTQYF. The chain employs TRBV18 and TRBJ2-3; 8 bases fit TRBD2. In germline, CDR1 is KGHSH, CDR2 LQKENI. V lost 3 bases, J lost 6 bases, and 20 bases stayed unmatched. CDR3 length: 19 residues.

As for this clonotype: Being one base from a much bigger clone, this may be a read error. V and J are TRBV6-5 and TRBJ1-2, with TRBD1 as a possible D gene (5 bases). Looked up from germline, CDR1 is MNHEY and CDR2 is SVGAGI. CDR3 length: 13 amino acids. CDR3 region: CASSYGGNYGCTF. CDR3 coding DNA: TGTGCCAGCAGTTATGGGGGGAACTATGGCTGCACCTTC.

This chain uses TRBV5-1 with TRBJ2-3, with 7 bases aligning to TRBD1. After removal of 5 bases from V and 3 bases from J, the junction contained 6 bases not matched to a gene. CDR1 SGHRS and CDR2 YFSETQ come from the germline V gene. CDR3 size: 14 residues. The CDR3 DNA is TGCGCCAGCAGGAAACAGGGGAGTACAGATACGCAGTATTTT. Translating it yields CASRKQGSTDTQYF.

The chain joins TRBV14 to TRBJ2-5, with 7 positions matching TRBD1. The CDR3 length is 16 residues. After removal of 3 bases from V and 5 bases from J, the junction contained 12 bases not matched to a gene. The germline gives CDR1 SGHDN, CDR2 FVKESK. CDR3 coding DNA: TGTGCCAGCAGCCAGCGACAGGGAAGGGCTTTGGAGACCCAGTACTTC. It yields the protein CASSQRQGRALETQYF.

The gene calls are TRBV12-3 or TRBV12-4 and TRBJ1-2, with D perhaps matching TRBD1 (6 bases). Trimming cost V 3 bases and J 0 bases, with 14 bases left between them. The CDR3 has 16 residues. CDR3 in amino acids: CASSFLPKGANYGYTF. In DNA form, the CDR3 reads TGTGCCAGCAGTTTTTTGCCTAAGGGGGCTAACTATGGCTACACCTTC.